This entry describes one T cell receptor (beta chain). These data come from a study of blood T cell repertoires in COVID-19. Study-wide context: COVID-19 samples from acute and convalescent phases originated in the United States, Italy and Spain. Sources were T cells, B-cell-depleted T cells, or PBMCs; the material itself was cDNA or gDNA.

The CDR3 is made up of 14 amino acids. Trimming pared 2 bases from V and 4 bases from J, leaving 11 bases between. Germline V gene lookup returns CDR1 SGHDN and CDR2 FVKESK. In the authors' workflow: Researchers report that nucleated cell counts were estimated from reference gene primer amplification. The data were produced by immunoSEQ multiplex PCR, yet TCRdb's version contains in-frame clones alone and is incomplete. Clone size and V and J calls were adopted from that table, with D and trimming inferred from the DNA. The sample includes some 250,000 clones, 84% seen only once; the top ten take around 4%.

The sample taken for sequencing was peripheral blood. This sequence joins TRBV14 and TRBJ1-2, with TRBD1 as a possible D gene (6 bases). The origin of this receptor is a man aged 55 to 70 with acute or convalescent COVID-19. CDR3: CASSQSARGYGYTF. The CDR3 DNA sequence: TGTGCCAGCAGCCAATCGGCCAGGGGCTATGGCTACACCTTC. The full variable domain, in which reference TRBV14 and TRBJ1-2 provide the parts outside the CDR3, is EAGVTQFPSHSVIEKGQTVTLRCDPISGHDNLYWYRRVMGKEIKFLLHFVKESKQDESGMPNNRFLAERTGGTYSTLKVQPAELEDSGVYFCASSQSARGYGYTFGSGTRLTVV.